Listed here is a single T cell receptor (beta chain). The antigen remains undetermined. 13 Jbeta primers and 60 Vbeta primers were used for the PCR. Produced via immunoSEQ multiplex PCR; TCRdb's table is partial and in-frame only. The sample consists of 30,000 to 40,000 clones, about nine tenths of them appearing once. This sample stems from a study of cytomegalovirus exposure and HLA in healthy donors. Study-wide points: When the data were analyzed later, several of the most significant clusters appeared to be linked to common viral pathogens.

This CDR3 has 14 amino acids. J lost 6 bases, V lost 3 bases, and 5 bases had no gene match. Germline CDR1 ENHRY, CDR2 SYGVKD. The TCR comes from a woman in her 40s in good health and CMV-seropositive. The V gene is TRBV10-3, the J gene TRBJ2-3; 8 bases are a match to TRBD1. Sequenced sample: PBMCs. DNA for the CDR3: TGTGCCATCAGTGAAGGCACAGGGGGGGATACGCAGTATTTT. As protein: CAISEGTGGDTQYF.